This TCR beta chain was recorded in a study of response to subunit inactivated influenza vaccine. Via MiXCR, TCRdb re-called the RT-PCR reads, giving one row per CDR3 protein. The sample lists about 540,000 distinct CDR3 sequences; approximately 20% were seen once. Germline loops: CDR1 SGHTA, CDR2 FQGNSA. V was pared by 1 base and J by 9 bases, with 12 bases between. The CDR3 runs 13 residues. The same sample was also studied in work on T cells expressing NK-cell markers. That work adds: Synthesis of TCR beta cDNA relied on 5'RACE template switching carrying UMIs. Expanded NKG2C+ T cell clones were not confirmed as HCMV-specific.

The clonotype comes from a man in his fifties who received an inactivated influenza vaccine. The sequenced sample was CD4+ T cells sorted from PBMCs, obtained approximately 12 days after vaccination. V usage is TRBV7-2 and J usage is TRBJ2-5; tentative D call: TRBD2 (5 bases). The CDR3 bases are TGTGCCAGCAGCTTAGGGACTCTTGTGGCCCAGTACTTC. Translated: CASSLGTLVAQYF.